A single sample is the source of the 5 T cell receptor beta chains below, sequenced in a study of shared clonotypes between healthy human individuals. Sequencing was performed with immunoSEQ multiplex PCR; in TCRdb, only in-frame clones are kept and a portion is missing. The sample lists over a million clones; roughly 96% were seen once. The source material was naive CD4+ T cells sorted from blood. Documented subset: CD45RA+ positively selected. These receptors were collected from a man aged 30 to 39 in good health.

The chain joins TRBV19 to TRBJ1-1; D perhaps matches TRBD1 (5 bases). CDR3 length equals 14 residues. Per the germline V gene, CDR1 is LNHDA and CDR2 is SQIVND (reference sequence). V was pared by 5 bases and J by 3 bases, with 13 bases between. The CDR3 DNA is TGTGCCAGTAGTGAAGGGGCGGCGTACACTGAAGCTTTCTTT. The encoded protein is CASSEGAAYTEAFF.

V is TRBV4-2 and J is TRBJ2-1; D call uncertain. This CDR3 has 16 residues. CDR1 is LGHNA, CDR2 YNFKEQ, per germline. Trimming left V 0 bases short and J 0 bases short, with 9 bases between. The DNA of the CDR3 is TGTGCCAGCAGCCAAGATATCACGGTCTCCTACAATGAGCAGTTCTTC. This codes for CASSQDITVSYNEQFF.

A single count supports this clone. The CDR3 region has the DNA TGTGCCAGCAGACAAGGGGATGAGCAGTTCTTC. Protein: CASRQGDEQFF. This rearrangement joins TRBV25-1 to TRBJ2-1; maybe TRBD1 (5 bases). Germline V gene sequence: CDR1 MGHDK, CDR2 SYGVNS. The germline V and J ends were trimmed by 6 bases and 8 bases, with 8 bases remaining between them. CDR3 length: 11 amino acids.

The chain links TRBV28 to TRBJ2-7; TRBD1 or TRBD2 may be the D gene (5 bases each). Germline CDR1 reads MDHEN; CDR2 reads SYDVKM. Trimming cost V 5 bases and J 2 bases, with 13 bases left between them. The CDR3 is made up of 14 amino acids. The CDR3 DNA is TGTGCCAGCAGTCCGCCCCAGGGAGCCTACGAGCAGTACTTC. This gives the protein CASSPPQGAYEQYF.

This chain links TRBV28 with TRBJ1-5, with 10 bases fitting TRBD1. V dropped 0 bases and J dropped 5; count of bases not matched to a gene: 10. Germline values: CDR1 MDHEN, CDR2 SYDVKM. The CDR3 runs to 18 residues. This chain's CDR3 is CASSLWAGTGARDQPQHF. The CDR3 coding sequence is TGTGCCAGCAGTTTATGGGCCGGGACAGGGGCGAGAGATCAGCCCCAGCATTTT.